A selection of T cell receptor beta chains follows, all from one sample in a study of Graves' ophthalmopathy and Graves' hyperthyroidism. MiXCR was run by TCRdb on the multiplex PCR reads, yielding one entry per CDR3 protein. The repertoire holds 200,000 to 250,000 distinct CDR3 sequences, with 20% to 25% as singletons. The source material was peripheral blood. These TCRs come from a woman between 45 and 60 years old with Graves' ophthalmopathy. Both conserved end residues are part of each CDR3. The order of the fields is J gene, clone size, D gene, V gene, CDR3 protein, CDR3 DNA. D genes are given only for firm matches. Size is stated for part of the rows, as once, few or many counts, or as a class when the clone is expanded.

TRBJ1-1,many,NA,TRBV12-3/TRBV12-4,CASCRRNTEAFF,TGTGCCAGCTGCCGTCGTAACACTGAAGCTTTCTTT
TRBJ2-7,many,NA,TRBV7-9,CASSSPPTSYEQYF,TGTGCCAGCAGCTCCCCCCCCACGTCCTACGAGCAGTACTTC
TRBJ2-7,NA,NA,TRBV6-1,CASSQALGGYEQYF,TGTGCCAGCAGCCAAGCTCTAGGGGGCTACGAGCAGTACTTC
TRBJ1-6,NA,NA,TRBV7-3,CASSLSGHYNSPLHF,TGTGCCAGCAGCTTAAGTGGCCATTATAATTCACCCCTCCACTTT
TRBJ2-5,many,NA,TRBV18,CASSSAETQYF,TGTGCCAGCTCCTCGGCAGAGACCCAGTACTTC
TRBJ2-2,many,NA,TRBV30,CAWSVTLGTGELFF,TGTGCCTGGAGTGTAACCCTGGGGACCGGGGAGCTGTTTTTT
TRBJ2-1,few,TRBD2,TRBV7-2,CASSSIAGALHNEQFF,TGTGCCAGCAGCTCCATAGCGGGAGCCCTTCACAATGAGCAGTTCTTC
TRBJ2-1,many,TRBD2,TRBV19,CASSILAGGSYNEQFF,TGTGCCAGTAGTATTCTAGCGGGAGGCTCCTACAATGAGCAGTTCTTC
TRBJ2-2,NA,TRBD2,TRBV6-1,CASSSPSGQNTGELFF,TGTGCCAGCAGCAGCCCTAGCGGACAGAACACCGGGGAGCTGTTTTTT
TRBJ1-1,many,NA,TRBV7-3,CASSLKRDTEAFF,TGTGCCAGCAGCTTAAAAAGGGACACTGAAGCTTTCTTT
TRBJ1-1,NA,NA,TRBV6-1,CASSPTAGKQGGTEAFF,TGTGCCAGCAGTCCCACCGCGGGTAAACAGGGCGGCACTGAAGCTTTCTTT
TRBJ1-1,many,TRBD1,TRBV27,CASSQTGIVAEAFF,TGTGCCAGCAGTCAGACAGGGATTGTAGCTGAAGCTTTCTTT
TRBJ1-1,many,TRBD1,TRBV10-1,CASSELESGQVNTEAFF,TGCGCCAGCAGTGAGCTAGAATCGGGACAGGTGAACACTGAAGCTTTCTTT
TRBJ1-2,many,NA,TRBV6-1,CASSPGGAQNYGYTF,TGTGCCAGCAGTCCCGGGGGGGCTCAGAACTATGGCTACACCTTC
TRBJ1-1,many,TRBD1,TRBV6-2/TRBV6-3,CASSVQGAVTEAFF,TGTGCCAGCAGTGTACAGGGGGCGGTCACTGAAGCTTTCTTT
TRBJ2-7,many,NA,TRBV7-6,CASSSDGFYEQYF,TGTGCCAGCAGCTCGGACGGATTCTACGAGCAGTACTTC
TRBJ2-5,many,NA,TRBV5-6,CASSLEWRLEKETQYF,TGTGCCAGCAGCTTGGAATGGCGCCTGGAAAAAGAGACCCAGTACTTC
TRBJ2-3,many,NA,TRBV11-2,CASSLEGPIHTQYF,TGTGCCAGCAGCTTAGAAGGGCCAATCCATACGCAGTATTTT